This entry lists 27 T cell receptor beta chains sequenced from one sample in a study of cytomegalovirus exposure and HLA in healthy donors. The study ran its PCR with 60 Vbeta and 13 Jbeta primers. Some clones are missing from TCRdb's copy, which holds only in-frame ones; the method was immunoSEQ multiplex PCR. Among hundreds of thousands of clones listed, roughly 79% were seen once. Sequenced sample: PBMCs. Source of these receptors: a man between 18 and 35 years old in good health and CMV-seronegative.

The rearrangement links TRBV4-2 to TRBJ2-7, with D perhaps matching TRBD1 (6 bases). The CDR3 length is 13 residues. Germline V gene sequence: CDR1 LGHNA, CDR2 YNFKEQ. V lost 1 base to trimming and J lost 6 bases, with 10 bases between them. The CDR3 sequence: CASSQGQGCEQYF. CDR3 in DNA: TGTGCCAGCAGCCAAGGTCAGGGGTGCGAGCAGTACTTC.

The chain joins TRBV13 to TRBJ2-1; D gene unclear. The CDR3 is 13 amino acids. Germline V gene data show CDR1 as PRHDT and CDR2 as FYEKMQ (reference sequence). The germline V and J ends were trimmed by 5 bases and 0 bases, with 5 bases remaining between them. CDR3 DNA: TGTGCCAGCAGCCCTTCCTCCTACAATGAGCAGTTCTTC. This codes for CASSPSSYNEQFF.

V usage is TRBV4-3 and J usage is TRBJ2-7; D is ambiguous. The CDR3 runs to 14 residues. Germline lookup yields CDR1 LGHNA and CDR2 YSLEER. V lost 1 base and J lost 3, with 10 bases in between. The DNA for the CDR3 is TGCGCCAGCAGCCAAGTTGGCGGCAGCTACGAGCAGTACTTC. Translation gives CASSQVGGSYEQYF.

The V gene is TRBV19, the J gene TRBJ2-3; TRBD2 agrees at 10 bases. J was trimmed by 1 base and V by 4 bases; bases with no gene match: 8. Germline values: CDR1 LNHDA, CDR2 SQIVND (reference sequence). The CDR3 consists of 17 residues. The CDR3 sequence is CASSTVLSGGGTDTQYF. The CDR3 DNA follows: TGTGCCAGTAGTACCGTGCTGAGCGGGGGGGGCACAGATACGCAGTATTTT.

The gene calls are TRBV10-3 and TRBJ1-1; 8 bases fit TRBD1. This CDR3 comprises 11 residues. With V trimmed by 9 bases and J by 4 bases, 1 base remained unmatched. Germline loops: CDR1 ENHRY, CDR2 SYGVKD. The chain's CDR3 is CAIQGGTEAFF. The CDR3 DNA sequence: TGTGCCATACAGGGGGGCACTGAAGCTTTCTTT.

The chain combines TRBV19 with TRBJ1-1; 8 bases fit TRBD1. There are 13 residues in the CDR3. Trimming at V came to 6 bases and at J to 7 bases, leaving 7 bases not matched to a gene. Germline values: CDR1 LNHDA, CDR2 SQIVND (reference sequence). The CDR3 DNA follows: TGTGCCAGTAGAGGACAGGGCTGGGGTGAAGCTTTCTTT. This encodes CASRGQGWGEAFF. Full variable domain (rest looked up from reference TRBV19 and TRBJ1-1): DGGITQSPKYLFRKEGQNVTLSCEQNLNHDAMYWYRQDPGQGLRLIYYSQIVNDFQKGDIAEGYSVSREKKESFPLTVTSAQKNPTAFYLCASRGQGWGEAFFGQGTRLTVV.

This clone was counted a few times. This chain joins TRBV30 and TRBJ1-6, with 7 bases matching TRBD1. Germline loops: CDR1 GTSNPN, CDR2 SVGIG (reference sequence). The V and J ends lost 6 bases and 8 bases, in that order; junction bases with no gene match: 7. The CDR3 is 13 residues long. CDR3: CACGGQQDSPLHF. In nucleotides, the CDR3 is TGTGCCTGTGGGGGACAGCAGGATTCACCCCTCCACTTT. Full variable domain (outside the CDR3, taken from reference TRBV30 and TRBJ1-6): SQTIHQWPATLVQPVGSPLSLECTVEGTSNPNLYWYRQAAGRGLQLLFYSVGIGQISSEVPQNLSASRPQDRQFILSSKKLLLSDSGFYLCACGGQQDSPLHFGNGTRLTVT.

This chain connects TRBV19 to TRBJ2-1; TRBD2 matches at 8 bases. Looked up from germline, CDR1 is LNHDA and CDR2 is SQIVND (reference sequence). V lost 6 bases, J lost 8 bases, and 18 bases stayed unmatched. This CDR3 spans 17 amino acids. The CDR3 region is CASRPSPPRGASDEQFF. DNA of the CDR3: TGTGCCAGTAGGCCTTCCCCCCCGCGGGGGGCCTCAGATGAGCAGTTCTTC.

The chain carries TRBV15 and TRBJ2-7, with D possibly matching TRBD1 (6 bases). Between the trimmed V and J ends, which lost 0 bases and 2 bases, there was a span of 14 bases. The CDR3 length is 16 residues. Germline V gene data show CDR1 as LNHNV and CDR2 as YYDKDF (reference sequence). The DNA of the CDR3 is TGTGCCACCAGCAGAGACCCCACAGGGACAACCTACGAGCAGTACTTC. It yields the protein CATSRDPTGTTYEQYF. Variable domain in full (rest from reference TRBV15 and TRBJ2-7): DAMVIQNPRYQVTQFGKPVTLSCSQTLNHNVMYWYQQKSSQAPKLLFHYYDKDFNNEADTPDNFQSRRPNTSFCFLDIRSPGLGDTAMYLCATSRDPTGTTYEQYFGPGTRLTVT.

This rearrangement joins TRBV6-4 to TRBJ1-1, with D uncertain. This CDR3 is built from 13 residues. Trimming pared 3 bases from V and 1 base from J, leaving 6 bases between. CDR1 and CDR2 (germline): MRHNA, SNTAGT. CDR3 sequence reads: CASSERRNTEAFF. CDR3 in DNA: TGTGCCAGCAGTGAGAGGCGGAACACTGAAGCTTTCTTT.

The chain combines TRBV4-3 with TRBJ2-3; D unresolved. Germline V gives CDR1 LGHNA, CDR2 YSLEER. Trimming took 0 bases from V and 4 from J, leaving 5 bases between them. The CDR3 sequence is 13 residues long. CDR3 DNA sequence: TGCGCCAGCAGCCAAGATGGAGCAGATACGCAGTATTTT. Protein: CASSQDGADTQYF.

The sample holds a few counts of this clone. V gene TRBV2 combines with J gene TRBJ1-2; 9 bases map to TRBD1. Trimming took 6 bases from V and 8 from J; bases not matched to a gene: 10. This CDR3 is 14 amino acids long. Germline V gives CDR1 SNHLY, CDR2 FYNNEI. CDR3 DNA sequence: TGTGCCAGCAGATCCGGACAGGGGCTCTCCGGCTACACCTTC. Translation gives CASRSGQGLSGYTF. The entire variable domain, with the rest obtained from reference TRBV2 and TRBJ1-2, is as follows: EPEVTQTPSHQVTQMGQEVILRCVPISNHLYFYWYRQILGQKVEFLVSFYNNEISEKSEIFDDQFSVERPDGSNFTLKIRSTKLEDSAMYFCASRSGQGLSGYTFGSGTRLTVV.

The gene calls are TRBV11-3 and TRBJ1-1; 7 nucleotides line up with TRBD1. Germline-derived CDR1 and CDR2 are SGHNT and YENEEA. The CDR3 loop spans 16 amino acids. J gave up 2 bases and V 0 bases, and 6 bases lay outside the gene matches. CDR3 amino acids: CASSLEGRGSNTEAFF. The CDR3 nucleotides read TGTGCCAGCAGCTTAGAGGGCAGGGGGAGCAACACTGAAGCTTTCTTT.

This clone has a single count. The rearrangement uses TRBV10-3 and TRBJ2-7; 9 bases agree with TRBD1. The CDR3 contains 12 residues. Germline V gene data show CDR1 as ENHRY and CDR2 as SYGVKD. Unmatched junction bases numbered 8, after V lost 11 bases and J lost 6 bases. The CDR3 DNA is TGTGCCCGAGTCCCGACAGGGGGCGAGCAGTACTTC. As protein: CARVPTGGEQYF.

The rearrangement links TRBV5-4 to TRBJ1-5; D not certain. Per the germline V gene, CDR1 is SGHNT and CDR2 is YYREEE (reference sequence). The CDR3 loop spans 14 amino acids. The ends were cut back, 0 bases at V and 5 bases at J, with 9 bases in the middle. The CDR3 protein is CASSLGGSDQPQHF. CDR3 nucleotides: TGTGCCAGCAGCTTGGGCGGGTCCGATCAGCCCCAGCATTTT.

The chain is built from TRBV5-6 and TRBJ2-7; maybe TRBD2 (5 bases). Trimming pared 4 bases from V and 5 bases from J, leaving 7 bases between. Germline V CDR1 and CDR2: SGHDT, YYEEEE. This CDR3 is built from 11 residues. CDR3 sequence reads: CASSREHEQYF. The CDR3 DNA follows: TGTGCCAGCAGCCGGGAACACGAGCAGTACTTC.

The V call is TRBV30, the J call TRBJ1-2; D is possibly TRBD1 (5 bases). The ends were cut back, 5 bases at V and 4 bases at J, with 17 bases in the middle. The CDR3 covers 14 residues. Germline CDR1 GTSNPN, CDR2 SVGIG (reference sequence). CDR3 sequence: CAWALGQELYGYTF. The CDR3 DNA reads as TGTGCCTGGGCCCTGGGGCAGGAACTCTATGGCTACACCTTC.

This clone was picked up a small number of times. V and J are TRBV7-3 and TRBJ1-1; D not resolved. The germline V gene encodes CDR1 SGHTA and CDR2 FQGTGA. V lost 7 bases and J lost 1, with 13 bases in between. CDR3 length: 14 amino acids. The CDR3 DNA reads TGTGCCAGCACCCCCTCTGTTCCGAACACTGAAGCTTTCTTT. Its protein product is CASTPSVPNTEAFF.

This clone came up once. One junction end does not reproduce the germline sequence, and a read error may be involved. This chain connects TRBV7-9 to TRBJ1-2, with a possible D match to TRBD1 (6 bases). This CDR3 is 16 amino acids long. The germline V gene encodes CDR1 SEHNR and CDR2 FQNEAQ (reference sequence). CDR3 nucleotides: TGTTCCAGCAGCTTAGCCGTAGGACAGACCGTATATGGCTACACCTTC. Its translation: CSSSLAVGQTVYGYTF.

This chain links TRBV2 with TRBJ2-3; 9 bases map to TRBD2. The CDR3 sequence is 17 residues long. Germline V lookup: CDR1 SNHLY, CDR2 FYNNEI. The V gene end was trimmed by 3 bases and the J gene end by 1 base; junction bases not matched to a gene: 8. The CDR3 DNA is TGTGCCAGCAGTGACAGGGAACTAGCGGGTCGCACAGATACGCAGTATTTT. This encodes CASSDRELAGRTDTQYF.

The rearrangement links TRBV4-3 to TRBJ1-5; TRBD1 aligns across 7 bases. CDR1 and CDR2 from the germline V gene are LGHNA and YSLEER. V gave up 0 bases and J gave up 2 bases; unmatched junction bases: 4. The CDR3 is 16 residues long. The CDR3 protein is CASSQERGLGNQPQHF. The CDR3 nucleotides read TGCGCCAGCAGCCAAGAGAGGGGGCTTGGCAATCAGCCCCAGCATTTT.

The chain links TRBV7-9 to TRBJ1-4, with unresolved D. This CDR3 contains 13 residues. Germline CDR1 and CDR2: SEHNR and FQNEAQ (reference sequence). Trimming stripped 3 bases from V and 2 bases from J, with 4 bases between. In nucleotides, the CDR3 is TGTGCCAGCAGCTTGCGGACTAATGAAAAACTGTTTTTT. It translates to CASSLRTNEKLFF. Combining the CDR3 with reference TRBV7-9 and TRBJ1-4 gives the whole variable domain DTGVSQNPRHKITKRGQNVTFRCDPISEHNRLYWYRQTLGQGPEFLTYFQNEAQLEKSRLLSDRFSAERPKGSFSTLEIQRTEQGDSAMYLCASSLRTNEKLFFGSGTQLSVL.

This chain uses TRBV13 with TRBJ2-1; D is unclear. The V end was cut by 1 base, the J end by 4 bases, with 5 bases between. The CDR3 length is 13 residues. Germline CDR1 PRHDT, CDR2 FYEKMQ (reference sequence). The CDR3 loop reads CASSLAGYNEQFF. The CDR3 DNA is TGTGCCAGCAGCTTAGCCGGTTACAATGAGCAGTTCTTC. Based on the CDR3 plus reference TRBV13 and TRBJ2-1, the full variable domain is AAGVIQSPRHLIKEKRETATLKCYPIPRHDTVYWYQQGPGQDPQFLISFYEKMQSDKGSIPDRFSAQQFSDYHSELNMSSLELGDSALYFCASSLAGYNEQFFGPGTRLTVL.

The V and J genes are TRBV10-3 and TRBJ1-2, with D perhaps matching TRBD1 (5 bases). The CDR3 has 13 residues. The germline V and J ends were trimmed by 4 bases and 8 bases, with 14 bases remaining between them. In germline, CDR1 is ENHRY, CDR2 SYGVKD. CDR3 amino acids: CAISARLTEGYTF. CDR3 DNA: TGTGCCATCAGTGCGCGGTTGACAGAGGGCTACACCTTC.

The CDR3 loop is CASRPSLAGAETQYF. The DNA for the CDR3 is TGTGCCAGCAGGCCATCACTAGCGGGAGCGGAGACCCAGTACTTC. V usage is TRBV28 and J usage is TRBJ2-5; 11 bases match TRBD2. The CDR3 runs 15 residues. The V segment lost 6 bases and the J segment 5 bases; nucleotides outside the gene matches: 8. Germline V gene lookup returns CDR1 MDHEN and CDR2 SYDVKM. Based on the CDR3 plus reference TRBV28 and TRBJ2-5, the full variable domain is DVKVTQSSRYLVKRTGEKVFLECVQDMDHENMFWYRQDPGLGLRLIYFSYDVKMKEKGDIPEGYSVSREKKERFSLILESASTNQTSMYLCASRPSLAGAETQYFGPGTRLLVL.

This clone was seen more than once but under ten times. At one end the junction does not follow the germline gene, possibly because of a read error. The CDR3 nucleotides read TGTGCTAGCAGCTTAGGGGACAGCCTTGACAATGAGCAGTTCTTC. This encodes CASSLGDSLDNEQFF. This sequence joins TRBV7-7 and TRBJ2-1; 7 nucleotides match TRBD1. The CDR3 spans 15 residues. Germline V gives CDR1 SSHAT, CDR2 FNYEAQ (reference sequence).

About this clone itself: Other DNA sequences within the sample encode an identical CDR3. The chain joins TRBV7-2 to TRBJ2-7; the match to TRBD2 covers 8 bases. CDR1 and CDR2 from the germline V gene are SGHTA and FQGNSA. V shed 1 base and J 0 bases; nucleotides not matched to a gene: 2. The CDR3 sequence is 15 residues long. CDR3 DNA: TGTGCCAGCAGCTTAGGGGGGACTAGCTCCTACGAGCAGTACTTC. It translates to CASSLGGTSSYEQYF.